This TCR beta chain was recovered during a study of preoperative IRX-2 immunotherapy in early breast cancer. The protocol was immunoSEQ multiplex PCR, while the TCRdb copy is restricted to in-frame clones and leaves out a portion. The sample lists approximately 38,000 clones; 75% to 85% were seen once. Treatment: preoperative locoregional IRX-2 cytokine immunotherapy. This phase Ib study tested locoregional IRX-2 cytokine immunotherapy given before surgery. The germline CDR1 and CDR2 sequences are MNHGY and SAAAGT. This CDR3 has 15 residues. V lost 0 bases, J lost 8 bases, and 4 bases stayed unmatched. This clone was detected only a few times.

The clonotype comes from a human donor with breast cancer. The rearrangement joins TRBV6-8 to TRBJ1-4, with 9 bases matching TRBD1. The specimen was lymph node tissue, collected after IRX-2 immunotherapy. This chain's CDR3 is CASSYSGQGGEKLFF. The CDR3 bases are TGTGCCAGCAGTTACTCGGGACAGGGTGGGGAAAAACTGTTTTTT.